A single T cell receptor (beta chain) is shown here with its context. No cognate antigen has been identified for it. No quality values exist for individual bases; no much larger clone is one base distant. A MiSeq instrument was used for deep resolution sequencing, which targeted depths ranging from 1 in 1 million up to 1 in 200,000 T cells, with coverage averaging 10x for each clonotype. The immunoSEQ hsTCRB Kit was used to generate TCR beta libraries. In the authors' own workflow: ImmunoSEQ Data Assistant and ImmunoSEQ Analyzer were used for data analysis, and V, D and J genes were assigned according to IMGT definitions. Clonality, with values ranging from 0 to 1, was calculated as one minus the normalized Shannon entropy of productive rearrangement frequencies. Only overrepresented clonotypes making up at least 0.05% of the repertoire of each patient were included in the public clonotype analysis. Around 13 age-matched healthy donor repertoires from immuneACCESS were used as controls for clonality. Entries here come from immuneACCESS through TCRdb and include only in-frame sequences with V and J called. Some clones fail to appear in such tables; in the studies checked, an unresolved V gene covers under half of the shortfall, and the cause of the remainder is unknown. V, J and clone size derive from that table, while D and trimming were established from the DNA sequence. For this sample there are some 310,000 clones; roughly 85% appear just once. The ten largest clones capture 5% to 7% of the sample.

The data derive from a study of cytotoxic CD8 clonotypes in ibrutinib-treated CLL (dated by TCRdb to the early 2020s). Context from the whole study: In this cohort, about 15 patients were treatment-naive and more than 9 were relapsed/refractory, while around 18 had unmutated IGHV. Responses were partial in about 25 patients and complete in 2; after median around 66 months follow-up, roughly 15 stayed in remission and some twelve progressed. The response samples were drawn at a median of roughly eleven months into treatment, with a range of about 6 to 36 months. On average, each sample had about 250,000 productive templates and tens of thousands of productive rearrangements. Longitudinal samples were available for about 30% of the 86 trial participants. Cryopreserved peripheral blood mononuclear cells were obtained before treatment, at response, and at either sustained remission or disease progression. Overall results and qualifications from the work: Clonality rose at ibrutinib response, remained stable during sustained remission, and dropped back toward baseline at progression. At baseline, clonality was higher than in age-matched healthy donors and showed a strong correlation with circulating CD8+ T-cell counts. Public clonotypes were rare and either contracted or stayed stable during treatment, and the rise in clonality at ibrutinib response reflected the expansion of private clonotypes. Sampling times were not matched between patients in sustained remission and patients whose disease was progressing, and lymph node repertoires were not examined.

Via the germline V gene (reference sequence), CDR1 is MNHNY and CDR2 SVGAGI. V drops 5 bases and J drops 5 bases, leaving 12 bases in between. The cysteine opens and the phenylalanine closes a CDR3 of 13 amino acids. Left in the record is the CDR3 DNA by itself, 39 bases read in frame from the first base. For TCR beta library preparation, about 2.2 micrograms of genomic DNA were extracted from the cryopreserved PBMCs. Longitudinal blood samples from CLL patients on ibrutinib monotherapy were analyzed using high-throughput TCR beta sequencing. Patients were enrolled in a phase 2 open-label single-center ibrutinib monotherapy trial.

The sequencing here drew on PBMCs, taken before ibrutinib treatment. This receptor was identified in a human donor with chronic lymphocytic leukemia. The V gene is TRBV6-6 and the J gene is TRBJ1-2; the D gene is perhaps TRBD1, on 6 matching bases. The CDR3 sequence is CASSENRDYGYTF. The nucleotide sequence is given as TGTGCCAGCAGTGAGAACAGGGATTATGGCTACACCTTC.